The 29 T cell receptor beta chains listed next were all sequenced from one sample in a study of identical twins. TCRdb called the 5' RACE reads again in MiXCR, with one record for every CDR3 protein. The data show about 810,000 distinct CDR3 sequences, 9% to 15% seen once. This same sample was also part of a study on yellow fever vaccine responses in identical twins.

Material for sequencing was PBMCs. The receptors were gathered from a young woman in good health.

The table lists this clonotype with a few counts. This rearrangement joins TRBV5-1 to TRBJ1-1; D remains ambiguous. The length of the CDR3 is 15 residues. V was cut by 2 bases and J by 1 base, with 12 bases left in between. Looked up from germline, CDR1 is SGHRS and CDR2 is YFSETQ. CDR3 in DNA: TGCGCCAGCAGCTTTACACCGGGCGGGAACACTGAAGCTTTCTTT. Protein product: CASSFTPGGNTEAFF.

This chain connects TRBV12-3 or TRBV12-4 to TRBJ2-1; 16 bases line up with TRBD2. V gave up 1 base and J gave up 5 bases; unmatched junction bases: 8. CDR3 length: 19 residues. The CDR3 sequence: CASSLGAGTSGRVNNEQFF. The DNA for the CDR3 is TGTGCCAGCAGTTTAGGAGCCGGGACTAGCGGGAGGGTCAACAATGAGCAGTTCTTC.

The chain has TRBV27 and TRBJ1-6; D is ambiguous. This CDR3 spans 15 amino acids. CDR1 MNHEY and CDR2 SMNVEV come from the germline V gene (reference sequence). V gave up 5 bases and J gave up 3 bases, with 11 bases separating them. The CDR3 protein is CASSMRTDYNSPLHF. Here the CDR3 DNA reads TGTGCCAGCAGTATGAGAACGGACTATAATTCACCCCTCCACTTT.

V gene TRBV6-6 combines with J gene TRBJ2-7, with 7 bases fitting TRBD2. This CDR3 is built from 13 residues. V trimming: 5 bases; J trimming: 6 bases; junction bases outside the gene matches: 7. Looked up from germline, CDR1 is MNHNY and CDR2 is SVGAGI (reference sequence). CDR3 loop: CASSPRLASEQYV. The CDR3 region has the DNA TGTGCCAGCAGTCCACGACTAGCCTCCGAGCAGTACGTC.

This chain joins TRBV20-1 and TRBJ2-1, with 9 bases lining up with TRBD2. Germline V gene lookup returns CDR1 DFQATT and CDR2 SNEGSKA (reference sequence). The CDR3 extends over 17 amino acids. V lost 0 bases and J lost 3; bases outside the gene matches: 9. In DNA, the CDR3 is TGCAGTGCTAGAGATCAATACGGGACTAGCTACTACAATGAGCAGTTCTTC. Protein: CSARDQYGTSYYNEQFF.

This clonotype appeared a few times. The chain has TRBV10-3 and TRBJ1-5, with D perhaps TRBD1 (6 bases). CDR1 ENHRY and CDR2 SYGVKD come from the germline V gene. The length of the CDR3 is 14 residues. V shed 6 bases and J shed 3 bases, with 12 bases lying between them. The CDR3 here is CAISPDRINQPQHF. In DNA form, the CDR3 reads TGTGCCATCAGCCCGGACAGAATCAATCAGCCCCAGCATTTT.

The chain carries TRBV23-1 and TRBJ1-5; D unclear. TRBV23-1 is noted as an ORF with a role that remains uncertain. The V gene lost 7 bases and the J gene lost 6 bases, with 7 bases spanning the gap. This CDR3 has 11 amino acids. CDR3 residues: CASMSFQPQHF. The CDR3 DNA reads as TGCGCCAGCATGAGTTTTCAGCCCCAGCATTTT.

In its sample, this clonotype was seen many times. The CDR3 loop reads CASSQRTGQNTEAFF. CDR3 DNA: TGTGCCAGCAGTCAGCGGACAGGGCAGAACACTGAAGCTTTCTTT. The chain carries TRBV12-3 or TRBV12-4 and TRBJ1-1; the match to TRBD1 covers 8 bases. The CDR3 covers 15 residues. V shed 5 bases, J shed 1 base, and the junction held 6 bases outside the gene matches.

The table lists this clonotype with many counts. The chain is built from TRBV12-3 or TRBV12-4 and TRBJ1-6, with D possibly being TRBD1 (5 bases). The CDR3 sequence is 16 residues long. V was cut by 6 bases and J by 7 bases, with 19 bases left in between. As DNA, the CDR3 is TGTGCCAGCAGCTTCTCTCGGGCAGGGAAGAATTCACCCCTCCACTTT. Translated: CASSFSRAGKNSPLHF.

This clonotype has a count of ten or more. The chain's CDR3 is CASSTGPGLVSRDTQYF. As DNA, the CDR3 is TGTGCCAGCAGTACAGGACCGGGACTAGTATCCAGAGATACGCAGTATTTT. The chain is built from TRBV12-3 or TRBV12-4 and TRBJ2-3, with 8 positions matching TRBD2. This CDR3 has 17 amino acids. The V segment lost 5 bases and the J segment 5 bases; nucleotides outside the gene matches: 15.

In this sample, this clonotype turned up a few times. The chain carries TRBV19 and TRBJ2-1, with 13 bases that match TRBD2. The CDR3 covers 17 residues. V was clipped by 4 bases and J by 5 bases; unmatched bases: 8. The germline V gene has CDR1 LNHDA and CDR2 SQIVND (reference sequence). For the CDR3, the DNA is TGTGCCAGTAGTACAACCGGGACTAGCGGGAACCACAATGAGCAGTTCTTC. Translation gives CASSTTGTSGNHNEQFF.

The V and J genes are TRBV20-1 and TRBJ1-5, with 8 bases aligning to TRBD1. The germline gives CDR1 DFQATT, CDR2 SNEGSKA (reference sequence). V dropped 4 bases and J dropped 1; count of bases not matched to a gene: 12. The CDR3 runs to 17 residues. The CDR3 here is CSAMPPGGGISNQPQHF. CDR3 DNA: TGCAGTGCTATGCCCCCAGGGGGCGGAATAAGCAATCAGCCCCAGCATTTT.

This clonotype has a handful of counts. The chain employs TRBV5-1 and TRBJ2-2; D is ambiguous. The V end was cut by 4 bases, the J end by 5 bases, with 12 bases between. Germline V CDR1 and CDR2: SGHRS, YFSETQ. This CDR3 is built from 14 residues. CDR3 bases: TGCGCCAGCAGCGCGCGGAGTAGGACCGGGGAGCTGTTTTTT. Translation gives CASSARSRTGELFF.

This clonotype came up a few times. DNA of the CDR3: TGCAGTGCCCGTGGGACAGGGGATAGCAATCAGCCCCAGCATTTT. Translating it yields CSARGTGDSNQPQHF. The V call is TRBV20-1, the J call TRBJ1-5, with 10 positions matching TRBD1. Germline assignment: CDR1 DFQATT and CDR2 SNEGSKA (reference sequence). CDR3 length equals 15 residues. V was pared by 6 bases and J by 0 bases, with 5 bases of the junction left unmatched.

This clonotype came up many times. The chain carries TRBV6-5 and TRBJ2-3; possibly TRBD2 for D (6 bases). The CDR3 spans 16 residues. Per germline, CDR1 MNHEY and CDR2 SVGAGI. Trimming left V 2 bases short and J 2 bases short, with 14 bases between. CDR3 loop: CASSYGTSLPTDTQYF. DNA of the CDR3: TGTGCCAGCAGTTACGGCACTAGCTTACCCACAGATACGCAGTATTTT.

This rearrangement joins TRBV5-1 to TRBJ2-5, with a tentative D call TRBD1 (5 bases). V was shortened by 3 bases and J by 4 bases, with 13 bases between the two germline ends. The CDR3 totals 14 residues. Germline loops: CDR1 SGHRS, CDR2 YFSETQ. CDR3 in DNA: TGCGCCAGCAGCTCTGGCAGGGTGGGAGAGACCCAGTACTTC. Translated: CASSSGRVGETQYF.

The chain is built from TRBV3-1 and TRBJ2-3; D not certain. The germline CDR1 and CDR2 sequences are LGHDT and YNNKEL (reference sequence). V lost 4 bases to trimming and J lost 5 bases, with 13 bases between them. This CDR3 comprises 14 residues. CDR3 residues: CASSPRTQGDTQYF. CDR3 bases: TGTGCCAGCAGCCCACGGACCCAAGGAGATACGCAGTATTTT.

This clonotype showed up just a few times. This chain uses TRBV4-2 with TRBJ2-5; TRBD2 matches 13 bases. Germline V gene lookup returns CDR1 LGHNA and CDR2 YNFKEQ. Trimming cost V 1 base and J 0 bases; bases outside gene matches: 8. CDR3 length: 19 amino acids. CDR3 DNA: TGTGCCAGCAGCCAAGCCGGACTAGCGGGAGTATCGTACCAAGAGACCCAGTACTTC. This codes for CASSQAGLAGVSYQETQYF.

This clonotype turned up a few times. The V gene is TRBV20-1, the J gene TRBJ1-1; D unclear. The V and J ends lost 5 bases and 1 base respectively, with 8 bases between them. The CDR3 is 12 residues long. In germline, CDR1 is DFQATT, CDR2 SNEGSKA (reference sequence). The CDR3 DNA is TGCAGTGCTGGTGGGGAGAACACTGAAGCTTTCTTT. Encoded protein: CSAGGENTEAFF.

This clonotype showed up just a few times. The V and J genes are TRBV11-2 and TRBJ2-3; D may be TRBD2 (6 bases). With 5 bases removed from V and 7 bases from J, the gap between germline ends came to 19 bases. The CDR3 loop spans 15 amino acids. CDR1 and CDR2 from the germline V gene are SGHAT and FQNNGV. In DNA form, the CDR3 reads TGTGCCAGCAGCCGCACCGGGACTGACAATAATACGCAGTATTTT. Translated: CASSRTGTDNNTQYF.

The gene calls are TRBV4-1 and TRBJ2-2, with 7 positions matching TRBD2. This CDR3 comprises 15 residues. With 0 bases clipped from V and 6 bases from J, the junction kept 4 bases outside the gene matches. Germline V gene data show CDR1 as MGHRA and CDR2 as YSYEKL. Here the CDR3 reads CASSQEGGGSGELFF. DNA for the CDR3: TGCGCCAGCAGCCAAGAGGGGGGGGGTTCCGGGGAGCTGTTTTTT.

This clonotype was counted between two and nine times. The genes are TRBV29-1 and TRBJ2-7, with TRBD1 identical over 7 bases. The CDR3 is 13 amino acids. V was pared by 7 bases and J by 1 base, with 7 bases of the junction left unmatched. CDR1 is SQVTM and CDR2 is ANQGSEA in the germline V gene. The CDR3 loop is CSAGTVSSYEQYF. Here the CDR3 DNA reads TGCAGCGCCGGGACAGTATCATCCTACGAGCAGTACTTC.

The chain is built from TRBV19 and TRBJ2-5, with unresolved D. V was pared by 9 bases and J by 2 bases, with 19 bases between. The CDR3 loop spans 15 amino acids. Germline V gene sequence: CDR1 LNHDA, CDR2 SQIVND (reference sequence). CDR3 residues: CASSTWITSQETQYF. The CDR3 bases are TGTGCCAGCTCAACCTGGATTACTTCACAAGAGACCCAGTACTTC.

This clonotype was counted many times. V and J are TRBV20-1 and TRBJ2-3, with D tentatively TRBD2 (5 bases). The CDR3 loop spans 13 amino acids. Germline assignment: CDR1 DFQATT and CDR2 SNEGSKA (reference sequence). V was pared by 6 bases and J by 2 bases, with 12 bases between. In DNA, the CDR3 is TGCAGTGCCCCTCGTCGGGACACAGATACGCAGTATTTT. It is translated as CSAPRRDTDTQYF.

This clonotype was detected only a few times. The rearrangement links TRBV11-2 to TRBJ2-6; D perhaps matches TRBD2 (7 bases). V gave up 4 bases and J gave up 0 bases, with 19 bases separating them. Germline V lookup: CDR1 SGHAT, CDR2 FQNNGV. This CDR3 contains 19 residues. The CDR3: CASSSRAGHSTSGANVLTF. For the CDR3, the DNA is TGTGCCAGCAGCTCAAGAGCGGGACATTCAACCTCTGGGGCCAACGTCCTGACTTTC.

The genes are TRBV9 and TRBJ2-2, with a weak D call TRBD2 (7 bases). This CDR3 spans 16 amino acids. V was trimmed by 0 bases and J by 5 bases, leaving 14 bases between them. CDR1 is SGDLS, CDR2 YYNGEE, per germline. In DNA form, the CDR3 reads TGTGCCAGCAGCGTAGAGGGGGGGATAAATACCGGGGAGCTGTTTTTT. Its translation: CASSVEGGINTGELFF.

The CDR3 loop is CASSFSRAKGNTEAFF. Here the CDR3 DNA reads TGTGCCAGCAGCTTTAGCAGGGCAAAGGGTAACACTGAAGCTTTCTTT. The chain carries TRBV7-6 and TRBJ1-1; D possibly corresponds to TRBD1 (5 bases). The V end lost 3 bases, the J end lost 2 bases, and 16 bases lay between the germline ends. The length of the CDR3 is 16 residues. In germline, CDR1 is SGHVS, CDR2 FNYEAQ.

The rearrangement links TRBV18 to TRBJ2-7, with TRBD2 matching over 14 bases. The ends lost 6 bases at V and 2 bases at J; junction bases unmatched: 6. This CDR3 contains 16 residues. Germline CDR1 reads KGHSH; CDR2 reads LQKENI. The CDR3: CASSARTSGGTYEQYV. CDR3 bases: TGTGCCAGCTCCGCCCGGACTAGCGGGGGGACCTACGAGCAGTACGTC.

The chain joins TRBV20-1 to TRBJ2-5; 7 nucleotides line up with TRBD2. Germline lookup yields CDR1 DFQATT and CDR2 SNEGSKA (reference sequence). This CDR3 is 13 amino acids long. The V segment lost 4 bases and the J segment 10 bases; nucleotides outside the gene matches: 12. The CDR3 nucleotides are TGCAGTGCTAATGGGGGGGGGAAGAGCGGCCAGTACTTC. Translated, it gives CSANGGGKSGQYF.